This section outlines one T cell receptor beta chain sequence together with its context. Authors' processing steps: Cell counts per sample came from amplifying reference gene primers. Assay: immunoSEQ multiplex PCR; the TCRdb copy retains only in-frame clones and omits some. V and J calls and clone size are given by that table; D and trimming were obtained from the DNA. The table includes roughly 41,000 clones, roughly 86% detected once. The trim removed 1 base at V and 4 bases at J, leaving 5 bases unmatched. Germline V CDR1 and CDR2: SGHDN, FVKESK. The CDR3 totals 17 residues. Before being deemed recovered, Cohort 3 donors had two negative PCRs, clearance, or symptom resolution. These data originate in a study of blood T cell repertoires in COVID-19.

The specimen was PBMCs or T cells enriched from blood (not recorded which). V is TRBV14 and J is TRBJ2-1; 12 bases map to TRBD1. This clonotype was sampled from a woman aged 45 to 65 who had recovered from COVID-19. In DNA, the CDR3 is TGTGCCAGCAGCCAAGCGTTGGGACAGGGGGCTTACAATGAGCAGTTCTTC. Its translation: CASSQALGQGAYNEQFF.